This T cell receptor beta chain was sequenced during a study of cytomegalovirus exposure and HLA in healthy donors. Germline-derived CDR1 and CDR2 are LNHDA and SQIVND (reference sequence). V lost 5 bases and J 7 bases, leaving 18 bases between the germline ends. This CDR3 has 15 residues. Worth noting for this clone: The antigen is unknown.

Primers included in the PCR were 60 Vbeta and 13 Jbeta primers. The protocol was immunoSEQ multiplex PCR, while the TCRdb copy is restricted to in-frame clones and leaves out a portion. The sample holds roughly 50,000 clones. Overall study findings and caveats: A link between a missense DCLRE1C variant and TCR beta V- and J-gene trimming emerged from a later analysis.

The TCR comes from a woman between 40 and 50 years old in good health and CMV-seronegative. The gene calls are TRBV19 and TRBJ1-5; possible D gene TRBD1, 6 bases. The sample comprised PBMCs. The CDR3 sequence: CASSGSGAFGQPQHF. DNA of the CDR3: TGTGCCAGTAGTGGCTCAGGGGCGTTTGGGCAGCCCCAGCATTTT.